This TCR beta chain stems from a study of vaccination and CD4 T cells after COVID-19. Sequenced with the Oncomine TCR Beta short-read assay was DNA taken from cultured CD4+ T cells. TCRdb redid the calling of the PCR reads with MiXCR, one entry per CDR3 protein. This sample has approximately 20,000 distinct CDR3 sequences, with around 48% found just once. The V gene lost 6 bases and the J gene lost 0 bases, with 8 bases spanning the gap. Germline V gives CDR1 MDHEN, CDR2 SYDVKM. This CDR3 region has 13 residues. This clonotype has only a few counts. Its antigen is not known. Treatment specified: roughly 10-day PBMC culture with coronavirus spike peptide pools or control peptides (ViraFEST assay). A half-volume replacement of the medium with fresh IL-2 medium was performed on days 3 and 7.

This sample comprised CD4+ T cells from blood, cultured in vitro, obtained after SARS-CoV-2 vaccination. The chain is built from TRBV28 and TRBJ1-2; D remains unclear. The sequence came from a human donor who had recovered from COVID-19. Here the CDR3 DNA reads TGTGCCAGCAGATTAAGCCCTAACTATGGCTACACCTTC. The encoded protein is CASRLSPNYGYTF.